This paragraph reports one T cell receptor beta chain. The method was immunoSEQ multiplex PCR; TCRdb's version includes in-frame clones alone and lacks a portion of them. Of some 1 million clones in the sample, about 75% are singletons; the top ten hold roughly 1.4%. This specimen comes from a study of shared clonotypes between healthy human individuals. V shed 3 bases and J shed 7 bases, with 10 bases lying between them. Germline V gives CDR1 SEHNR, CDR2 FQNEAQ (reference sequence). The CDR3 is made up of 12 amino acids. Material for sequencing was memory CD4+ T cells sorted from blood. The subset here: CD45RA-negative fraction. The origin of this receptor is a man in his late teens or twenties in good health. The rearrangement links TRBV7-9 to TRBJ2-7; tentatively, D is TRBD1 (5 bases). The DNA for the CDR3 is TGTGCCAGCAGCTTCCAGGGCCGAGAGCAGTACTTC. Its translation: CASSFQGREQYF.